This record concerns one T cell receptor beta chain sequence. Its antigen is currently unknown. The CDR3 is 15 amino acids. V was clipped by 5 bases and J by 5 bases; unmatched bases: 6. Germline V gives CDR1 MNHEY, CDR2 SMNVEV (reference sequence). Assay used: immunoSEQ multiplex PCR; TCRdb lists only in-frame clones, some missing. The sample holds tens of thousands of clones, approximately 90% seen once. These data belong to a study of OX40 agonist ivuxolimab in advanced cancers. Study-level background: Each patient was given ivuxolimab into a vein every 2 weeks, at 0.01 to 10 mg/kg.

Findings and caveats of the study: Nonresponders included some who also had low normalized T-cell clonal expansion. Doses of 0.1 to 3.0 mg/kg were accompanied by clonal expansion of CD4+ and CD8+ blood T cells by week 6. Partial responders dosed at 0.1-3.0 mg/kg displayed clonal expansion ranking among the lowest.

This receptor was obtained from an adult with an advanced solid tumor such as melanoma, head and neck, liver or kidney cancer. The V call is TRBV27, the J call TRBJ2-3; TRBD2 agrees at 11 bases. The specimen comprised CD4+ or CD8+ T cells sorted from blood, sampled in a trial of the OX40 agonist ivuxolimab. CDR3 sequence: CASSPLAGVKDTQYF. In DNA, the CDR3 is TGTGCCAGCAGTCCACTAGCGGGAGTGAAAGATACGCAGTATTTT.